The 17 T cell receptor beta chains given below trace back to one sample, sequenced in a study of lymphopenia after photon versus proton radiotherapy. TCRdb's table, derived via immunoSEQ multiplex PCR, lists solely in-frame clones and lacks some. The data contain about 160,000 clones, roughly nine tenths of them singletons. Specimen: peripheral blood, collected from a patient treated with photon-based radiotherapy. The receptors were gathered from a man in his fifties with gastric cancer.

In regard to this clone: One end of the junction fails to match germline, which may point to a read error. This chain uses TRBV6-5 with TRBJ2-1, with 9 bases fitting TRBD1. Germline-derived CDR1 and CDR2 are MNHEY and SVGAGI. This CDR3 contains 14 residues. CDR3 bases: TGTGCCAGCAGTGGGGACAGGGTGGTGGGGCAGCACTTCTTC. This translates into CASSGDRVVGQHFF.

V and J are TRBV2 and TRBJ1-3; 7 bases align to TRBD1. This CDR3 region has 15 residues. The junction had 5 bases not matched to a gene; V was cut back by 3 bases and J by 3 bases. Germline CDR1 reads SNHLY; CDR2 reads FYNNEI. The CDR3 nucleotides read TGTGCCAGCAGTGATGAGGGGGCGCTTGGAAACACCATATATTTT. Amino acids: CASSDEGALGNTIYF.

The V call is TRBV28, the J call TRBJ2-3; 8 bases fit TRBD2. Per germline, CDR1 MDHEN and CDR2 SYDVKM. J was trimmed by 0 bases and V by 3 bases; bases with no gene match: 2. This CDR3 is built from 15 residues. The CDR3 bases are TGTGCCAGCAGTTTTAGCGGGACTAGCACAGATACGCAGTATTTT. It encodes CASSFSGTSTDTQYF.

V and J are TRBV5-1 and TRBJ2-3; 7 bases match TRBD1. The J segment lost 1 base and the V segment lost 4 bases, leaving 9 bases of the junction unmatched. Germline CDR1 reads SGHRS; CDR2 reads YFSETQ. This CDR3 contains 16 residues. CDR3 DNA: TGCGCCAGCAGCCTACAACAGGGGATCGGCACAGATACGCAGTATTTT. This gives the protein CASSLQQGIGTDTQYF. Based on the CDR3 plus reference TRBV5-1 and TRBJ2-3, the full variable domain is KAGVTQTPRYLIKTRGQQVTLSCSPISGHRSVSWYQQTPGQGLQFLFEYFSETQRNKGNFPGRFSGRQFSNSRSEMNVSTLELGDSALYLCASSLQQGIGTDTQYFGPGTRLTVL.

This clone was seen more than once but under ten times. The rearrangement uses TRBV4-1 and TRBJ2-7; D possibly matches TRBD1 or TRBD2 (5 bases each). V lost 4 bases and J lost 7, with 14 bases in between. Germline loops: CDR1 MGHRA, CDR2 YSYEKL. The CDR3 consists of 13 residues. CDR3 region: CASSREGTAEQYF. The CDR3 region has the DNA TGCGCCAGCAGCCGAGAGGGGACGGCGGAGCAGTACTTC.

This clone was found once. A read error likely explains this, since a far larger clone differs by one base. This rearrangement joins TRBV7-8 to TRBJ1-2; D unclear. The V and J ends lost 1 base and 3 bases respectively, with 3 bases between them. This CDR3 is built from 12 residues. Looked up from germline, CDR1 is SGHVS and CDR2 is FQNEAQ. The CDR3 here is CASSLEYYGYTF. Here the CDR3 DNA reads TGTGCCAGCAGCTTAGAGTACTATGGCTACACCTTC.

The chain is built from TRBV27 and TRBJ2-1, with D perhaps TRBD1 or TRBD2 (5 bases each). Trimming took 7 bases from V and 8 from J, leaving 15 bases between them. The CDR3 has 13 residues. Germline-derived CDR1 and CDR2 are MNHEY and SMNVEV (reference sequence). The CDR3 loop reads CASTPGQGDEQFF. CDR3 nucleotide sequence: TGTGCCAGCACCCCGGGGCAGGGAGATGAGCAGTTCTTC.

The chain uses TRBV18 and TRBJ1-4; no clear D gene. The V end lost 3 bases, the J end lost 4 bases, and 15 bases lay between the germline ends. Per the germline V gene, CDR1 is KGHSH and CDR2 is LQKENI. CDR3 length: 16 residues. The CDR3 nucleotides read TGTGCCAGCTCACCCCTAAGTCCGGGCTATAATGAAAAACTGTTTTTT. This translates into CASSPLSPGYNEKLFF.

The chain joins TRBV27 to TRBJ2-3; maybe TRBD1 (5 bases). Trimming removed 2 bases from V and 1 base from J, with 13 bases in between. The CDR3 is 16 amino acids. Germline V lookup: CDR1 MNHEY, CDR2 SMNVEV (reference sequence). CDR3 residues: CASSLRVGRGTDTQYF. CDR3 sequence (DNA): TGTGCCAGCAGTTTAAGGGTTGGCAGGGGCACAGATACGCAGTATTTT.

This clone was recorded only once. V is TRBV27 and J is TRBJ1-5; 7 positions agree with TRBD1. Looked up from germline, CDR1 is MNHEY and CDR2 is SMNVEV (reference sequence). V gave up 3 bases and J gave up 4 bases; unmatched junction bases: 6. There are 15 residues in the CDR3. The DNA of the CDR3 is TGTGCCAGCAGTTTTGAGGCAGGGGGAAATCAGCCCCAGCATTTT. This encodes CASSFEAGGNQPQHF.

The chain joins TRBV7-2 to TRBJ1-2; 7 bases map to TRBD1. The germline CDR1 and CDR2 sequences are SGHTA and FQGNSA. This CDR3 has 16 amino acids. Trimming cost V 5 bases and J 5 bases; bases outside gene matches: 14. The CDR3 spells CASSPRDGTAKYGYTF. CDR3 DNA: TGTGCCAGCAGCCCCCGCGATGGGACAGCGAAATATGGCTACACCTTC.

The gene calls are TRBV18 and TRBJ2-5; TRBD2 matches at 10 bases. Unmatched junction bases numbered 5, after V lost 4 bases and J lost 0 bases. The CDR3 is 16 amino acids. Germline CDR1 reads KGHSH; CDR2 reads LQKENI. CDR3 in DNA: TGTGCCAGCTCACGCCCTAGCGGGAGTCACCAAGAGACCCAGTACTTC. Translation: CASSRPSGSHQETQYF.

The rearrangement links TRBV5-8 to TRBJ1-5; possible D gene TRBD1, 6 bases. Germline CDR1 and CDR2: SGHTS and YDEGEE. The CDR3 totals 14 residues. The germline V and J ends were trimmed by 4 bases and 0 bases, with 8 bases remaining between them. The CDR3 DNA sequence: TGTGCCAGCAGCGGACAGAATAGCAATCAGCCCCAGCATTTT. This codes for CASSGQNSNQPQHF.

The rearrangement links TRBV7-9 to TRBJ2-3; 7 positions agree with TRBD2. The CDR3 runs to 17 residues. Germline trimming cut 5 bases from V and 4 bases from J; bases unmatched to any gene: 15. Germline lookup yields CDR1 SEHNR and CDR2 FQNEAQ (reference sequence). CDR3 coding DNA: TGTGCCAGCAGCCCATACACGACCCGGACTAGTTCAGATACGCAGTATTTT. This sequence encodes CASSPYTTRTSSDTQYF.

The gene calls are TRBV19 and TRBJ2-2; D is ambiguous. Trimming pared 8 bases from V and 7 bases from J, leaving 11 bases between. Germline V CDR1 and CDR2: LNHDA, SQIVND (reference sequence). The CDR3 is 12 residues long. The CDR3 bases are TGTGCCAGTGGGTCGGTGGGCGGGGAGCTGTTTTTT. It is translated as CASGSVGGELFF.

The CDR3 here is CSVELRRPPPFEQYF. For the CDR3, the DNA is TGCAGCGTTGAATTAAGACGGCCACCCCCCTTCGAGCAGTACTTC. The chain has TRBV29-1 and TRBJ2-7; D remains ambiguous. Germline V gene data show CDR1 as SQVTM and CDR2 as ANQGSEA. The CDR3 is 15 residues long. V lost 2 bases and J lost 6, with 20 bases in between.

The V gene is TRBV4-1, the J gene TRBJ2-2; D is ambiguous. Germline CDR1 and CDR2: MGHRA and YSYEKL. The V gene lost 0 bases and the J gene lost 4 bases, with 15 bases spanning the gap. CDR3 size: 17 residues. This CDR3 is CASSQEGWLVGTGELFF. As DNA, the CDR3 is TGCGCCAGCAGCCAAGAAGGGTGGTTAGTGGGCACCGGGGAGCTGTTTTTT.